The rows below give T cell receptor beta chains drawn from one sample of a study of blood T cell repertoires in COVID-19. Clones were read by immunoSEQ multiplex PCR, and TCRdb kept only the in-frame ones, dropping some. The sample holds 250,000 to 300,000 clones, 80% to 90% seen once. Material: peripheral blood. The receptor set was obtained from an elderly man with acute or convalescent COVID-19. The CDR3 runs from the conserved cysteine through the conserved F or W. Each record gives: J gene, D gene, clone size, V gene, CDR3 DNA, CDR3 protein. A D gene is named only where the DNA matches it firmly. Clone size is not always given. Where it is, it says once, few, many or a class for expanded clones.

TRBJ1-6,-,-,TRBV2,TGTGCCAGCAGTGAGCGGGCCTCTTCTAGCTCCTATAATTCACCCCTCCACTTT,CASSERASSSSYNSPLHF
TRBJ2-7,TRBD1,-,TRBV11-3,TGTGCCAGCAGCCCGAGACAGGGATCAAGCGAGCAGTACTTC,CASSPRQGSSEQYF
TRBJ2-1,TRBD1,-,TRBV2,TGTGCCAGCAGTGAAATGGGACAGGGGTTCAATGAGCAGTTCTTC,CASSEMGQGFNEQFF
TRBJ1-1,TRBD1,-,TRBV14,TGTGCCAGCAGCCAGGTAGGGGGCGGTGAAGCTTTCTTT,CASSQVGGGEAFF
TRBJ2-1,-,-,TRBV28,TGTGCCAGCAGTCTTGGGGGGGCCACCTACAATGAGCAGTTCTTC,CASSLGGATYNEQFF
TRBJ1-2,-,-,TRBV5-6,TGTGCCAGCAGCCTACGGGACACTCACTATGGCTACACCTTC,CASSLRDTHYGYTF
TRBJ2-7,TRBD1,-,TRBV7-3,TGTGCCAGCAGCTTAGGGGACAGGGGTAAGCAGTACTTC,CASSLGDRGKQYF
TRBJ2-7,TRBD2,-,TRBV7-2,TGTGCCAGCAGCTTGGGACTAGCGAACCCCTACGAGCAGTACTTC,CASSLGLANPYEQYF
TRBJ2-1,-,few,TRBV10-1,TGCGCCAGCAGTGAGTCTCTGGCGGGAGAGCAGTTCTTC,CASSESLAGEQFF
TRBJ2-1,TRBD2,-,TRBV27,TGTGCCAGCAGTTTATTAGCGGGAGGAGGCAATGAGCAGTTCTTC,CASSLLAGGGNEQFF
TRBJ2-3,-,-,TRBV10-1,TGCGCCAGCAGTGAGTCTCAGGAGGGTAGCACAGATACGCAGTATTTT,CASSESQEGSTDTQYF
TRBJ2-1,TRBD2,-,TRBV27,TGTGCCAGCCGGGGAGGACTAGCGGGAACTTACAATGAGCAGTTCTTC,CASRGGLAGTYNEQFF
TRBJ1-4,-,-,TRBV28,TGTGCCAGCAGCTCCCTCGTTGAAAAACTGTTTTTT,CASSSLVEKLFF
TRBJ2-7,-,-,TRBV21-1,TGTGCCAGCAGCAAACCACACAGGGGGCGCATCAACGAGCAGTACTTC,CASSKPHRGRINEQYF
TRBJ2-7,-,-,TRBV24-1,TGTGCCACCAGTGATTTGCAGACGGGGGAGCAGTACTTC,CATSDLQTGEQYF
TRBJ1-1,-,-,TRBV7-9,TGTGCCAGCCCCAGGGCCGGGGGTGGCACTGAAGCTTTCTTT,CASPRAGGGTEAFF
TRBJ1-6,TRBD1,-,TRBV7-9,TGTGCCAGCAGCGTATACTCCGGGACAGGGTCTTCACCCCTCCACTTT,CASSVYSGTGSSPLHF
TRBJ1-2,-,-,TRBV19,TGTGCCAGTAATTCACAGGGAAACTATGGCTACACCTTC,CASNSQGNYGYTF
TRBJ1-4,-,-,TRBV5-1,TGCGCCAGCAGACCGACAGGACTTAATGAAAAACTGTTTTTT,CASRPTGLNEKLFF
TRBJ2-7,TRBD2,once,TRBV7-8,TGTGCCAGCAGCTGGTTGAGCGGGGGGGCCAGAGAGCAGTACTTC,CASSWLSGGAREQYF
TRBJ2-7,-,-,TRBV12-3/TRBV12-4,TGTGCCAGCAGTACCAACCGGGCCTACGAGCAGTACTTC,CASSTNRAYEQYF
TRBJ2-5,TRBD1,-,TRBV23-1,TGCGCCAGCAGTCAATTGGGAGGGGACAGGGCGGGAGAGACCCAGTACTTC,CASSQLGGDRAGETQYF
TRBJ1-3,-,-,TRBV28,TGTGCCAGCAGTTTAAGCGGCAGCTACTCTGGAAACACCATATATTTT,CASSLSGSYSGNTIYF
TRBJ2-4,-,few,TRBV28,TGTGCCAGCACCCTAAGGCGGGGCTACCCAGGCTTAATTCAGTACTTC,CASTLRRGYPGLIQYF
TRBJ1-6,-,-,TRBV4-1,TGCGCCAGCAGCCAAGAAGGGCGGGGGGCAGGGAATTCACCCCTCCACTTT,CASSQEGRGAGNSPLHF
TRBJ2-1,-,-,TRBV11-2,TGTGCCAGCAGCTTACCCGTGGCAGGGGATTCCTACAATGAGCAGTTCTTC,CASSLPVAGDSYNEQFF
TRBJ1-1,-,-,TRBV5-1,TGCGCCAGCCGCCGAGAAACTGAAGCTTTCTTT,CASRRETEAFF
TRBJ2-1,TRBD2,-,TRBV27,TGTGCCAGCAGTTTTCGGCTAGCGGGAGGCACCTACAATGAGCAGTTCTTC,CASSFRLAGGTYNEQFF
TRBJ2-1,-,-,TRBV28,TGTGCCAGCAGTTTTTTATCGGGGTACAATGAGCAGTTCTTC,CASSFLSGYNEQFF
TRBJ2-4,-,-,TRBV7-2,TGTGCCAGCAGCTTAGTATTTGGGGCTGACATTCAGTACTTC,CASSLVFGADIQYF
TRBJ1-4,-,-,TRBV15,TGTGCCACCAGCAGAGACCTGACACCTAATGAAAAACTGTTTTTT,CATSRDLTPNEKLFF
TRBJ1-3,-,-,TRBV3-1/TRBV3-2,TGTGCCAGCAGCCAAAGGGGTGGGGACTCTGGAAACACCATATATTTT,CASSQRGGDSGNTIYF
TRBJ2-2,-,-,TRBV5-1,TGCGCCAGCAGCTTGGTTGCAGCGAACACCGGGGAGCTGTTTTTT,CASSLVAANTGELFF
TRBJ2-4,-,-,TRBV5-8,TGTGCCAGCAGCCCCAGGGGTCAAAACATTCAGTACTTC,CASSPRGQNIQYF
TRBJ2-1,TRBD2,-,TRBV4-1,TGCGCCAGCAGCCCCCAAGTGACTAGCGGGAGTATCTCCTACAATGAGCAGTTCTTC,CASSPQVTSGSISYNEQFF
TRBJ2-5,TRBD1,-,TRBV9,TGTGCCAGCAGCGTAGCTCCTGACAGGGAAGAGACCCAGTACTTC,CASSVAPDREETQYF
TRBJ1-1,-,-,TRBV10-2,TGCGCCAGCAGTAGCCGGGGTTGGGACACTGAAGCTTTCTTT,CASSSRGWDTEAFF
TRBJ2-7,TRBD1,-,TRBV10-3,TGTGCCATCAGTGGACAGGGCGCCTACGAGCAGTACTTC,CAISGQGAYEQYF
TRBJ2-1,-,once,TRBV11-3,TGTGCCAGCAGCCCAGGCCCAGGCAATGAGCAGTTCTTC,CASSPGPGNEQFF
TRBJ2-2,TRBD2,-,TRBV28,TGTGCCAGCAGTTTTAGCGGGGGTGCCGGGGAGCTGTTTTTT,CASSFSGGAGELFF
TRBJ2-7,TRBD2,-,TRBV7-2,TGTGCCAGCAGCTTAAGGGGCACTAGCGGGGGGCCTCTCCCCTACGAGCAGTACTTC,CASSLRGTSGGPLPYEQYF
TRBJ1-1,-,-,TRBV6-5,TGTGCCAGCTTTAGAGGGTCGGCTGAAGCTTTCTTT,CASFRGSAEAFF
TRBJ2-7,-,-,TRBV27,TGTGCCAGCAGTTCGAATGCGAACTACGAGCAGTACTTC,CASSSNANYEQYF
TRBJ2-7,-,once,TRBV5-1,TGCGCCAGCAGCCTAGAGGGTGGCTGGTCGGGGGAGCAGTACTTC,CASSLEGGWSGEQYF
TRBJ2-7,TRBD1,-,TRBV7-9,TGTGCCAGCAGCTACTCGCCCGGGACAGGGGTTGGCGAGCAGTACTTC,CASSYSPGTGVGEQYF
TRBJ2-5,-,-,TRBV28,TGTGCCAGCAGCCTAACAGGGTCCCAGTACTTC,CASSLTGSQYF
TRBJ2-6,TRBD1,once,TRBV13,TGTGCCAGCAGTTTCAGGGGGCCTGGGGCCAACGTCCTGACTTTC,CASSFRGPGANVLTF
TRBJ2-2,TRBD2,-,TRBV28,TGTGCCAGCAGTTCCCTTAGCGGGAGAGTCGGGGAGCTGTTTTTT,CASSSLSGRVGELFF
TRBJ2-2,-,-,TRBV7-9,TGTGCCAGCAGCCAAGGAGAGGCGAACACCGGGGAGCTGTTTTTT,CASSQGEANTGELFF
TRBJ1-4,TRBD1,few,TRBV7-9,TGTGCCAGCAGCTTAGACCGGACAGGGGAAGAAAAACTGTTTTTT,CASSLDRTGEEKLFF
TRBJ1-5,TRBD1,-,TRBV19,TGTGCCAGTGGTACCGGGACAGGGCGTCAGCCCCAGCATTTT,CASGTGTGRQPQHF